What follows describes a single TCR beta chain. Its antigen is as yet unknown. With a J-beta primer mix and a sample-barcoded 5' primer, a second PCR ran about 7 to 11 cycles. Each sample provided no less than 2.5 million CDR3-containing paired-end reads. MiXCR, applied by TCRdb to the 5' RACE reads, yields one record per CDR3 protein. The sample yields about 640,000 distinct CDR3 sequences, under 65% seen once. These data originate in a study of blood T cells in healthy people across ages. General study results and limits: Naive and antigen-experienced cells were not separated, limiting conclusive comparison.

Specimen: blood. This sequence was found in a man in his 60s in good health.

The CDR3 nucleotides are TGCGCCAGCAGTGAGTCGAAGGGTGGACTCTACGAGCAGTACTTC. This codes for CASSESKGGLYEQYF. The chain employs TRBV10-2 and TRBJ2-7, with D possibly TRBD2 on 5 matching bases. The V and J ends lost 0 bases and 3 bases respectively, with 12 bases between them. This CDR3 spans 15 amino acids. Germline CDR1 reads WSHSY; CDR2 reads SAAADI.